This T cell receptor (beta chain) derives from a study of shared clonotypes between healthy human individuals. Whole-study findings and limits: Clonotype sharing levels among donors were expected to vary with sequencing depth.

In germline, CDR1 is SGHRS, CDR2 YFSETQ. J lost 6 bases, V lost 0 bases, and 5 bases had no gene match. This CDR3 has 14 amino acids. Points on this clone: Its cognate antigen is unknown.

Only CD45RO-negative cells positively selected for CCR7 counted as naive CD8 cells, so terminally differentiated effector memory CD45RA+ cells were excluded. Donors had no recently reported acute infections or vaccinations and were HIV-negative. Only in-frame clones appear in the TCRdb table, and some are missing; sequencing was by immunoSEQ multiplex PCR. Of roughly 1,800,000 clones listed, roughly 95% are singletons. This TCR derives from a man aged 18 to 29 in good health. Sequenced material: naive CD8+ T cells sorted from blood. The chain joins TRBV5-1 to TRBJ1-2, with 7 bases fitting TRBD1. CDR3 in DNA: TGCGCCAGCAGCTTGGGACAGGGTGGGGATGGCTACACCTTC. The encoded protein is CASSLGQGGDGYTF.